What follows are 16 T cell receptor beta chains derived from one specimen sequenced in a study of T cells after yellow fever vaccination (dated by TCRdb to 2018 to 2020). The method was 5' RACE. The sample was run on an Illumina HiSeq 2500. In-frame beta chains were kept once TCRdb had trimmed the public reads at Q25 with fastp and called clones with MiXCR. Every entry covers one CDR3 protein and lists the most common genes and DNA from its rows. Within this sample are hundreds of thousands of distinct CDR3 sequences, with approximately 13% of them counted one time only. Around 14% of the sample belongs to the ten largest clones. The sample's treatment or condition label, in plain terms: live attenuated yellow fever vaccine strain. Specimen: PBMCs, collected on the day of the yellow fever booster vaccination. The receptors shown here come from a man younger than 45 who received the YFV17D yellow fever vaccine.

The chain combines TRBV4-1 with TRBJ2-7; maybe TRBD2 (5 bases). CDR1 is MGHRA and CDR2 is YSYEKL in the germline V gene. V was cut by 5 bases and J by 3 bases, with 17 bases left in between. The CDR3 is made up of 15 amino acids. CDR3 DNA: TGCGCCAGCAGCTACGAGCGGAGTAGCCTCTACGAGCAGTACTTC. Translated, it gives CASSYERSSLYEQYF.

This clonotype was observed a handful of times. The CDR3 DNA reads TGCAGCGTTGAAATGGCGGGACGCTCCTACGAGCAGTACTTC. It translates to CSVEMAGRSYEQYF. This sequence joins TRBV29-1 and TRBJ2-7, with D possibly matching TRBD2 (6 bases). The germline V gene encodes CDR1 SQVTM and CDR2 ANQGSEA. The CDR3 spans 14 residues. V was pared by 2 bases and J by 0 bases, with 11 bases between.

The chain combines TRBV29-1 with TRBJ2-5; no definite D call. Germline values: CDR1 SQVTM, CDR2 ANQGSEA. V was shortened by 1 base and J by 3 bases, with 6 bases between the two germline ends. The CDR3 is 12 amino acids. CDR3 coding DNA: TGCAGCGTTGAAGGGTCCGAAGAGACCCAGTACTTC. Its translation: CSVEGSEETQYF.

This chain links TRBV6-5 with TRBJ2-7, with TRBD1 matching 9 bases. V gave up 4 bases and J gave up 3 bases; unmatched junction bases: 7. Per germline, CDR1 MNHEY and CDR2 SVGAGI. CDR3 length: 15 amino acids. CDR3 coding DNA: TGTGCCAGCAGTTTGAGGGGGACAGGGCTCTACGAGCAGTACTTC. Translation: CASSLRGTGLYEQYF.

This clonotype was counted only a few times. This chain connects TRBV12-3 or TRBV12-4 to TRBJ1-6; D gene uncertain. The CDR3 runs 15 residues. V was cut by 7 bases and J by 2 bases, with 12 bases left in between. The DNA of the CDR3 is TGTGCCAGCATCCCTGGGAGTGCCTATAATTCACCCCTCCACTTT. This encodes CASIPGSAYNSPLHF.

This clonotype was counted a few times. The chain links TRBV12-5 to TRBJ2-5; D unclear. CDR1 and CDR2 (germline): LGHNT, FRNRAP. The V end lost 7 bases, the J end lost 5 bases, and 17 bases lay between the germline ends. The CDR3 is 14 amino acids. The CDR3 sequence: CASVSGIVSETQYF. CDR3 sequence (DNA): TGTGCTAGTGTTTCTGGGATTGTTTCGGAGACCCAGTACTTC.

This clonotype turned up a few times. The genes are TRBV12-3 or TRBV12-4 and TRBJ2-5; D may match TRBD1 or TRBD2 (5 bases each). Trimming shortened V by 5 bases and J by 3 bases, and 19 bases separated the two germline ends. CDR3 size: 16 residues. The CDR3 DNA follows: TGTGCCAGCAGTCCCGGGACCGAAGTCTGGGAAGAGACCCAGTACTTC. It translates to CASSPGTEVWEETQYF.

This rearrangement joins TRBV28 to TRBJ2-7; D tentatively fits TRBD1 or TRBD2 (5 bases each). The CDR3 has 16 amino acids. Trimming pared 8 bases from V and 0 bases from J, leaving 20 bases between. Germline loops: CDR1 MDHEN, CDR2 SYDVKM. The CDR3 sequence: CASDSRMGESSYEQYF. The CDR3 nucleotides are TGTGCCAGCGATTCAAGGATGGGGGAGAGCTCCTACGAGCAGTACTTC.

Concerning this clonotype itself: One end of the junction fails to match germline, which may point to a read error. V usage is TRBV19 and J usage is TRBJ2-5, with a possible D match to TRBD2 (5 bases). CDR3 length equals 14 residues. Germline CDR1 and CDR2: LNHDA and SQIVND (reference sequence). The CDR3 region is CASSALGIQGTQYF. CDR3 in DNA: TGTGCCAGTAGTGCACTAGGGATCCAAGGGACCCAGTACTTC.

V is TRBV7-9 and J is TRBJ2-7, with a possible D match to TRBD1 (6 bases). Trimming left V 2 bases short and J 0 bases short, with 14 bases between. This CDR3 spans 16 amino acids. Germline V gene lookup returns CDR1 SEHNR and CDR2 FQNEAQ (reference sequence). The CDR3 loop reads CASSLWPDRSSYEQYF. CDR3 in DNA: TGTGCCAGCAGCTTATGGCCAGACAGGAGCTCCTACGAGCAGTACTTC.

This clonotype was seen more than once but under ten times. The V gene is TRBV12-3 or TRBV12-4, the J gene TRBJ1-5, with TRBD1 matching 7 bases. Unmatched junction bases numbered 8, after V lost 6 bases and J lost 3 bases. The CDR3 has 15 amino acids. As DNA, the CDR3 is TGTGCCAGCAGCTTTACACAGGGGAACAATCAGCCCCAGCATTTT. As protein: CASSFTQGNNQPQHF.

In this sample, this clonotype turned up a few times. The V and J genes are TRBV12-3 or TRBV12-4 and TRBJ2-1; D unresolved. The CDR3 spans 15 residues. The V end was cut by 6 bases, the J end by 9 bases, with 21 bases between. CDR3 residues: CASSPQLSETGEQFF. CDR3 in DNA: TGTGCCAGCAGCCCCCAACTCAGCGAGACGGGTGAGCAGTTCTTC.

V usage is TRBV4-3 and J usage is TRBJ2-7; D may be TRBD2 (6 bases). Trimming left V 0 bases short and J 2 bases short, with 11 bases between. The germline CDR1 and CDR2 sequences are LGHNA and YSLEER. The CDR3 spans 15 residues. The CDR3 loop reads CASSQEWDLTYEQYF. In DNA, the CDR3 is TGCGCCAGCAGCCAAGAATGGGACTTAACCTACGAGCAGTACTTC.

This clonotype has a handful of counts. The CDR3 ends on some other residue instead of the conserved phenylalanine or tryptophan, so this is likely a read error. The limits of the CDR3 on the DNA are not certain, so only TCRdb's listed CDR3 is given. The chain carries TRBV30 and TRBJ1-1; the table's TRBD1 call for D was not verified on the DNA. Germline CDR1 GTSNPN, CDR2 SVGIG (reference sequence). From its first to its last residue, the CDR3 has 13 amino acids. The chain's CDR3 is CAWSRTRGRDLAT.

This clonotype was counted between two and nine times. The genes are TRBV12-3 or TRBV12-4 and TRBJ1-2; D unclear. With 3 bases removed from V and 4 bases from J, the gap between germline ends came to 9 bases. This CDR3 comprises 13 residues. Here the CDR3 reads CASSFGSIYGYTF. Written as DNA, the CDR3 is TGTGCCAGCAGTTTTGGCAGTATCTATGGCTACACCTTC.

The chain links TRBV30 to TRBJ2-2; D is unresolved. The CDR3 is 12 residues long. The ends were cut back, 2 bases at V and 7 bases at J, with 8 bases in the middle. Germline loops: CDR1 GTSNPN, CDR2 SVGIG (reference sequence). CDR3 in amino acids: CAWSPFHGELFF. The CDR3 bases are TGTGCCTGGAGTCCCTTTCACGGGGAGCTGTTTTTT. The whole variable domain, remainder taken from reference TRBV30 and TRBJ2-2, is SQTIHQWPATLVQPVGSPLSLECTVEGTSNPNLYWYRQAAGRGLQLLFYSVGIGQISSEVPQNLSASRPQDRQFILSSKKLLLSDSGFYLCAWSPFHGELFFGEGSRLTVL.